This TCR beta chain emerged from a study of blood T cell repertoires in COVID-19. The CDR3 is 14 residues long. The germline V gene has CDR1 SNHLY and CDR2 FYNNEI. Trimming cost V 3 bases and J 1 base, with 7 bases left between them. Libraries were prepared by immunoSEQ multiplex PCR; TCRdb keeps only in-frame clonotypes and omits some of them. The sample holds some 70,000 clones, under 85% seen once. The J gene is TRBJ1-5, the V gene TRBV2; possibly TRBD1 for D (5 bases). The TCR sequence derives from a woman aged 45-60 years with acute or convalescent COVID-19. The source material was peripheral blood. The CDR3 loop reads CASSDQGSNQPQHF. In DNA, the CDR3 is TGTGCCAGCAGTGACCAGGGAAGCAATCAGCCCCAGCATTTT.